This T cell receptor beta chain was obtained from a study of cytomegalovirus exposure and HLA in healthy donors. The ends were cut back, 10 bases at V and 0 bases at J, with 13 bases in the middle. Germline assignment: CDR1 MNHNS and CDR2 SASEGT. The CDR3 is made up of 14 amino acids. The primer mix had 60 Vbeta and 13 Jbeta primers. Profiled with immunoSEQ multiplex PCR; TCRdb holds only in-frame clones, not every one. The sample yields about 90,000 clones, roughly 70% seen once. This clone has a handful of counts. Material for sequencing was PBMCs. V and J are TRBV6-1 and TRBJ2-1; TRBD2 is a possible D gene (5 bases). The origin of this receptor is a man aged 25-45 years in good health and CMV-seropositive. The CDR3 DNA is TGTGCCATCGAGCGGTCCAGCTCCTACAATGAGCAGTTCTTC. Amino acids: CAIERSSSYNEQFF.